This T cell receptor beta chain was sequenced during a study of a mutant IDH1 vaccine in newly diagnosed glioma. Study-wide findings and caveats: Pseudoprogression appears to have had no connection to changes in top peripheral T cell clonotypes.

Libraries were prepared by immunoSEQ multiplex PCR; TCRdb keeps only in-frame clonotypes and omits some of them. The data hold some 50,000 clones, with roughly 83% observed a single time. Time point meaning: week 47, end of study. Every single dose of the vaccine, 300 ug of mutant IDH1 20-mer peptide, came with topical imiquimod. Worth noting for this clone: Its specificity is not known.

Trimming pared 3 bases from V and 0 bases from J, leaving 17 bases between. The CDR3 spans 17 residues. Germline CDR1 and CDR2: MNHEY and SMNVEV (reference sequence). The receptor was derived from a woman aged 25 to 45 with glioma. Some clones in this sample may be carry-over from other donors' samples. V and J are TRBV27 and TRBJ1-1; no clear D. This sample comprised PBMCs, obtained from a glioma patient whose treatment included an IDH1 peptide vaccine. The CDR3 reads CASSFRGIGPVNTEAFF. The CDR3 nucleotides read TGTGCCAGCAGTTTCCGGGGAATAGGGCCGGTGAACACTGAAGCTTTCTTT.